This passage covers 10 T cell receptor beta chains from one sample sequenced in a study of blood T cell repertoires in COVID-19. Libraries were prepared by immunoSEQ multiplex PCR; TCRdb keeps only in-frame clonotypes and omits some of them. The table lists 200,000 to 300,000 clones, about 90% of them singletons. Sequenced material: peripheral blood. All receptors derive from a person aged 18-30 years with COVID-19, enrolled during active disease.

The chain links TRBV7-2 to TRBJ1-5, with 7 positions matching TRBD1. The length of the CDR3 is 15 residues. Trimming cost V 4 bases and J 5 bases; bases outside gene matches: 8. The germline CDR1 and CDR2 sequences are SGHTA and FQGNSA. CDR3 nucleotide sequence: TGTGCCAGCAGCTCCCGGACAGGCGCAGATCAGCCCCAGCATTTT. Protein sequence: CASSSRTGADQPQHF.

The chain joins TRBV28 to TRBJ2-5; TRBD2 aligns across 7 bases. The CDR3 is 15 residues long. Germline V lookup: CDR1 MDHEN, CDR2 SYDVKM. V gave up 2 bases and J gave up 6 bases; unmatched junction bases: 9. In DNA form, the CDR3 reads TGTGCCAGCAGTTTAGCCCTAGCGGCTACCAAGACCCAGTACTTC. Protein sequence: CASSLALAATKTQYF.

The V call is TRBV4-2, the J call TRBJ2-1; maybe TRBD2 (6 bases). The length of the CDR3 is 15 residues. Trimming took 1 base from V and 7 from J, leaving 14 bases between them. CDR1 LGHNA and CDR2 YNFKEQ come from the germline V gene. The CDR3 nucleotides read TGTGCCAGCAGCCAAGGACTAAGTGCGGGGAATGAGCAGTTCTTC. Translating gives CASSQGLSAGNEQFF.

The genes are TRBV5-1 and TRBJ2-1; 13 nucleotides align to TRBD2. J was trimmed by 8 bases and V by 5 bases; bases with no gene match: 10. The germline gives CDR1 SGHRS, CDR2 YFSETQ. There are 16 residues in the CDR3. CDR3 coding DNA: TGCGCCAGCAGTTTGCGACTAGCGGGAGGATTGGATGAGCAGTTCTTC. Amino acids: CASSLRLAGGLDEQFF.

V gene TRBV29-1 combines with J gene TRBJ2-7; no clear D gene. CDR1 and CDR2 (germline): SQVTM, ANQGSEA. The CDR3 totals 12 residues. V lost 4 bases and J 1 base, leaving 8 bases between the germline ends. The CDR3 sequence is CSVVSESYEQYF. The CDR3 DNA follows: TGCAGCGTTGTATCGGAGTCCTACGAGCAGTACTTC.

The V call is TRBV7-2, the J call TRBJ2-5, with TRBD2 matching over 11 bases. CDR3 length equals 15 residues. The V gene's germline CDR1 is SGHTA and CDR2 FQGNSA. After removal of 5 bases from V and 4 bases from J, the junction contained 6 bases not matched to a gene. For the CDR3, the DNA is TGTGCCAGCAGCGAACCGGGACTAGCGGTAGAGACCCAGTACTTC. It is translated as CASSEPGLAVETQYF.

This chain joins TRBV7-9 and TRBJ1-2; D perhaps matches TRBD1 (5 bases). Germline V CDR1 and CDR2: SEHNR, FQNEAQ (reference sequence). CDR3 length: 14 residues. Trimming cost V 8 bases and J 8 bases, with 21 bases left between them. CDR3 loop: CASPLRYQGDGYTF. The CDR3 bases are TGTGCCAGCCCTCTACGCTACCAGGGCGACGGCTACACCTTC.

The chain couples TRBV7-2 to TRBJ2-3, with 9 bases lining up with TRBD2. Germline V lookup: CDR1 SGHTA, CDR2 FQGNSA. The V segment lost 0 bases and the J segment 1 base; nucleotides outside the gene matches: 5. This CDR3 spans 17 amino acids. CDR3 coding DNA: TGTGCCAGCAGCTTAGCGCTCAAGCGGGGGGGCACAGATACGCAGTATTTT. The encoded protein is CASSLALKRGGTDTQYF.

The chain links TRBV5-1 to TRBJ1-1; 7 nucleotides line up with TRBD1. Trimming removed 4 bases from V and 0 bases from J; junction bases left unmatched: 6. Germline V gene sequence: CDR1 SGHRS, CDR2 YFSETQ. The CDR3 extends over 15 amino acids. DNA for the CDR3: TGCGCCAGCAGCCCCGGGACAGATATGAACACTGAAGCTTTCTTT. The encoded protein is CASSPGTDMNTEAFF.

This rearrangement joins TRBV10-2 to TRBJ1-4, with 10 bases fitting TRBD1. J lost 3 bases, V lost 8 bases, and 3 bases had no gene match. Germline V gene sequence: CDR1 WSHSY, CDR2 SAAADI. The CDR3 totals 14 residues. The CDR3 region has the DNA TGCGCCAGCCGACAGGGGGCGTCTAATGAAAAACTGTTTTTT. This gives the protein CASRQGASNEKLFF.